This T cell receptor beta chain was identified in a study of cytomegalovirus exposure and HLA in healthy donors (dated by TCRdb to about 2017). Describing the broader study: In an earlier analysis of some 550 of the donors, 250 to 300 Gb of sequence data and 117 million unique TCR beta sequences from 150 million to 200 million T cells were reported. The genetic ancestry cluster associated with self-reported Caucasian donors included about four fifths of the roughly 390 genotyped donors. A later analysis re-analyzed previously published TCR beta repertoires from several hundred donors and added high-resolution HLA genotyping to study TCR occurrence patterns. An early release that covered 500 to 800 HLA-typed donors contained about 300 gigabases of sequencing data and around 80 million unique TCR sequences. Genome-wide SNP genotypes for about three fifths of the roughly 700 donors were used in a later genetic analysis, which treated that subset as a discovery cohort. Besides the first cohort of about 730 subjects, a separate validation cohort made up of 120 or so different subjects was used. Across under 500 genotyped donors of the cohort, an average of 235,054 unique TCR beta nucleotide sequences per donor were sequenced, and around 20% of those sequences were non-productive. Using immunosequencing, the study profiled T cell repertoires from 550 to 750 subjects and related those repertoires to cytomegalovirus serostatus. HLA typing covered class I and class II loci at four-digit resolution. To predict cytomegalovirus infection status, the study combined high-throughput TCR immunosequencing, statistical association of individual TCRs with disease status, and machine learning. Rather than drawing on any new phenotypic data, the later analysis identified candidate immune exposures from TCR beta sequences and the way those sequences occurred across donors. Donor age, sex, ethnicity and CMV serostatus were compiled alongside the repertoire data. All discovery cohort repertoires had been generated using a single sequencing platform. An earlier analysis of some 500 of the donors used high-throughput TCR beta sequencing to judge whether each TCR beta V gene segment behaved as functional or pseudogenic. The number of donors typed differed by locus, with 629-630 for A, B, C, DRB1 and DQB1, more than 500 for DQA1, approximately 570 for DPA1, and 472 for DPB1. Because of strong linkage in the cohort, roughly five DR-DQ haplotypes were treated as single units for association and clustering. The aim of the study was to test whether cataloging public T cell receptors could identify signatures of past pathogen exposure. General study outcomes and caveats: A later genetic analysis associated a missense DCLRE1C variant with V-gene and J-gene trimming of TCR beta chains, and an independent cohort replicated the association. Linkage disequilibrium might explain the correlated functional status among segregating V segments, but an unknown experimental factor could not be excluded. Because HLA typing was missing for some donors at each locus, association tests included only the typed subset. Assigning TCR associations to individual alleles was difficult when HLA alleles, especially DR and DQ, strongly co-occurred. According to the authors, the approach could potentially be generalized to other disease states and immunological phenotypes. Specific HLA alleles were associated with 15,000 to 20,000 TCR beta sequences at a false discovery rate of 0.05 in a later analysis. The cohort was sequenced for TCR beta chains only, and without alpha or paired-chain data the features that could be detected were limited. According to a later analysis, parvovirus B19, influenza, CMV and Epstein-Barr virus appeared linked to several top co-occurrence clusters. In an earlier analysis of some 500 of the donors, most TCR beta V segments were observed in productive rearrangements about 87% or about 30% of the time, broadly matching IMGT annotations. According to a later analysis, most CMV-associated TCR beta chains appeared to be HLA-restricted, and the HLA associations seemed to be driven largely by CMV exposure. Because the 87-base-pair reads could not distinguish some IMGT-functional V segments, including TRBV6-2 and TRBV6-3, those segments were excluded. A total of 164 TCR beta chains were listed by the study as associated with cytomegalovirus. The sequencing pipeline was judged likely to have produced a cluster of highly shared sequence variants as a technical artifact. In a later analysis, HLA-associated TCR beta chains were found to be more clonally expanded and to have lower generation probabilities than equally common non-associated chains. A few of the identified cytomegalovirus-associated TCR beta chains were confirmed in vitro to be specific for cytomegalovirus antigens. Sequencing depth was assumed to be roughly uniform across donors in the presence/absence analyses, though that assumption may not hold. A further reported finding was that TCR beta sequences accurately predicted the HLA-A and HLA-B alleles for most subjects in the first cohort. The only immune exposure information available for the cohort was CMV serostatus. The earlier analysis of nearly 600 of the donors excluded over 15 rarely observed V segments, including chromosome 9 orphons, because counts were too low. In a later analysis, the rate of TCR association differed among HLA loci, with DRB1 alleles having the most associated TCRs and HLA-C alleles having the fewest. In both the original and validation cohorts, the classifier was reported to diagnose cytomegalovirus status with high specificity and sensitivity. Most TCR sequences were observed very rarely across donors, whereas some public TCRs were present in many individuals. Compared with the 666-donor mean, donors in an Asian-associated ancestry cluster had fewer N-insertions in productive TCRs, according to a later genetic analysis.

On this clone: This receptor's antigen is unknown. No clone much larger than this one lies a single base away; base qualities are absent.

The library was generated by the immunoSEQ multiplex PCR assay. A mixture of 60 forward primers for TCR Vbeta segments and 13 reverse primers for TCR Jbeta segments was used in the multiplex PCR. Amplification of the CDR3 region of rearranged TCR beta genes was performed with a multiplex PCR assay on genomic DNA. The Illumina HiSeq System was used to sequence the amplified TCR beta libraries as 87-base-pair reads. Per the original workflow: Across the roughly 700 repertoires, a later analysis counted 60 million to 90 million unique TCR beta chains, around 11 million of which were shared by at least two donors. Raw reads were error-corrected and collapsed into unique sequences with a nearest-neighbor algorithm that merged closely related sequences to remove PCR and sequencing errors. V, D and J gene segments were assigned by aligning CDR3 sequences to IMGT reference sequences. For a sequence to be retained, a match of at least six nucleotides was required to both a V gene segment and a J gene segment. A rearrangement counted as productive if the CDR3 had no stop codons and remained in frame with V and J, and every other rearrangement counted as non-productive. CDR3 was defined by IMGT convention, running from the second conserved V-encoded cysteine to the conserved J-encoded phenylalanine. Sequences without an unambiguous match to a single V gene segment were excluded from the earlier analysis of over 500 of the donors. In an earlier analysis of several hundred of the donors, a V segment was called functional when productive rearrangements were above 56.7%, and segregating when the standard deviation between donors exceeded 5%. To diagnose cytomegalovirus status from the catalog of TCR beta chain sequences, a statistical classification framework was built. In a later analysis, V and J genes were assigned by comparing TCR nucleotide sequences against IMGT/GENE-DB human TR gene sequences. A later analysis assigned CDR3 sequences and most-parsimonious VDJ recombination scenarios with the TCRdist pipeline. In a later analysis, each TCR beta chain was defined by its CDR3 amino acid sequence together with its V-gene family, and reads lacking a unique V-gene family were excluded. In a later analysis, 450 to 600 highly shared, low-generation-probability nucleotide sequences were removed to address suspected cross-contamination and a sequencing artifact. In a later analysis, a clonal expansion index for each public chain was calculated from normalized within-repertoire ranks of inferred template counts. A later analysis computed generation probabilities with a VDJ recombination model fitted to out-of-frame rearrangements, and checked the results against IGoR. In a later analysis, hypergeometric tests were used to score TCR-TCR, TCR-HLA and TCR-CMV co-occurrence, with a repertoire-size bias correction applied to TCR pairs. A later analysis estimated false discovery rates by permuting HLA or CMV assignments 20 times. In a later analysis, co-occurring TCRs were grouped with DBSCAN, and TCRdist sequence similarity was added when clustering was performed within HLA-allele-positive subsets. For co-occurrence clustering, repertoires with fewer than 30,000 or more than 120,000 public chains were excluded, along with roughly 5 repertoires with anomalous nucleotide sharing. The clones in this table, taken by TCRdb from immuneACCESS, are in-frame only. Not every clone is retained; where verified, under half of the shortfall comes from an unresolved V gene, and the cause of the rest is unknown. V and J calls and clone size follow that table, whereas D and trimming were derived from the DNA. Here the sample has approximately 70,000 clones; around 70% occur a single time. The ten largest clones take up about a fifth of the sample.

CDR1 SGHTA and CDR2 FQGNSA are derived from the germline V gene. The CDR3 starts with the cysteine, ends with the phenylalanine, and has 15 residues. Just CDR3 DNA is preserved here, 45 bases in frame from base 1. V sheds 1 base and J sheds 4 bases, leaving 11 bases between their ends. The cohort comprised 666 healthy bone marrow donors. At the time of sampling, all cohort members were nominally healthy, though unrecorded immune exposures were likely present. The donor tested CMV seropositive, placing the donor among the 289 seropositive members of the cohort. Each donor provided a peripheral blood sample, and peripheral blood mononuclear cells were used for TCR beta sequencing. Genomic DNA extraction from the blood cell samples was performed with the Qiagen DNeasy Blood Extraction Kit.

This receptor was obtained from a woman in her twenties or thirties in good health and CMV-seropositive. The sample comprised PBMCs. Recombination connected TRBV7-2 to TRBJ1-3; matching of 5 bases hints at TRBD1 as the D gene. The CDR3 region: CASSLDPGRGNTIYF. The nucleotide sequence reads as follows: TGTGCCAGCAGCTTAGACCCAGGGCGGGGAAACACCATATATTTT.